This TCR beta chain was sequenced in a study of T cells after somatic rescue of genetic block. Clones were read by immunoSEQ multiplex PCR, and TCRdb kept only the in-frame ones, dropping some. The data contain 55,000 or so clones, about 96% of them singletons. This CDR3 spans 15 amino acids. V gave up 2 bases and J gave up 7 bases, with 15 bases separating them. The V gene's germline CDR1 is SGHTA and CDR2 FQGNSA. This sequence was found in a child younger than two. The chain has TRBV7-2 and TRBJ2-1; no definite D call. The specimen was peripheral blood mononuclear cells (PBMCs). CDR3 nucleotide sequence: TGTGCCAGCAGCTTATCATGGGGTTTGGCAAATGAGCAGTTCTTC. The encoded protein is CASSLSWGLANEQFF. Full variable domain (outside the CDR3, taken from reference TRBV7-2 and TRBJ2-1): GAGVSQSPSNKVTEKGKDVELRCDPISGHTALYWYRQSLGQGLEFLIYFQGNSAPDKSGLPSDRFSAERTGGSVSTLTIQRTQQEDSAVYLCASSLSWGLANEQFFGPGTRLTVL.